The 10 T cell receptor beta chains listed next were all sequenced from one sample in a study of regulatory T cells in long-lasting Graves disease. Relying on iRepertoire HTBI primers and Arm-PCR of CDR3 regions, the team built TCR beta libraries. TCRdb analysed the multiplex PCR reads with MiXCR anew, one entry per CDR3 protein. Of some 350,000 distinct CDR3 sequences in the sample, 15% to 20% are singletons; the top ten hold around 20%. Time point given: newly diagnosed GD, antithyroid drugs for less than 3 months. After RNA was extracted from PBMCs, the TCR library was made from it. This same sample was also taken into another study, of T cells in Graves' hyperthyroidism and ophthalmopathy.

The sequences come from peripheral blood mononuclear cells (PBMCs), collected at new diagnosis, from a patient treated with antithyroid drugs. These receptors were collected from a woman aged 18-30 years with Graves disease.

The chain uses TRBV12-3 or TRBV12-4 and TRBJ1-5, with D possibly matching TRBD1 (5 bases). Trimming cost V 6 bases and J 5 bases, with 23 bases left between them. This CDR3 is built from 17 residues. The chain's CDR3 is CASSPPGTLFEDQPQHF. The CDR3 DNA is TGTGCCAGCAGCCCTCCTGGGACGCTCTTTGAGGATCAGCCCCAGCATTTT.

The rearrangement uses TRBV20-1 and TRBJ1-5, with unresolved D. The V end was cut by 3 bases, the J end by 5 bases, with 14 bases between. The CDR3 is made up of 14 amino acids. Germline-derived CDR1 and CDR2 are DFQATT and SNEGSKA (reference sequence). CDR3 region: CSASDGVSYQPQHF. For the CDR3, the DNA is TGCAGTGCTAGTGACGGAGTTAGTTATCAGCCCCAGCATTTT.

This clonotype showed up many times. V usage is TRBV28 and J usage is TRBJ1-5; TRBD1 agrees at 9 bases. The CDR3 sequence is 19 residues long. Trimming removed 6 bases from V and 2 bases from J; junction bases left unmatched: 17. Germline V gives CDR1 MDHEN, CDR2 SYDVKM. DNA of the CDR3: TGTGCCAGCAGCACATCTCCCGGGACAGGGTCGATGGGCAATCAGCCCCAGCATTTT. Translating it yields CASSTSPGTGSMGNQPQHF.

The chain recombines TRBV27 with TRBJ2-7, with 9 nucleotides matching TRBD1. This CDR3 region has 15 residues. The trim removed 3 bases at V and 3 bases at J, leaving 6 bases unmatched. Per the germline V gene, CDR1 is MNHEY and CDR2 is SMNVEV (reference sequence). CDR3 bases: TGTGCCAGCAGTTTGGACAGGGGAGTAGTCTACGAGCAGTACTTC. Translating gives CASSLDRGVVYEQYF.

In the case of this clonotype: Just one base apart from a much larger clone, this may be a read error. V gene TRBV20-1 combines with J gene TRBJ1-4; D not certain. CDR1 and CDR2 (germline): DFQATT, SNEGSKA (reference sequence). The CDR3 extends over 13 amino acids. The CDR3 spells CSASSQTNKKLFF. In nucleotides, the CDR3 is TGCAGTGCTAGCTCTCAGACTAATAAAAAACTGTTTTTT.

The V gene is TRBV15, the J gene TRBJ1-2; D might be TRBD1 (5 bases). V was cut by 0 bases and J by 2 bases, with 7 bases left in between. The length of the CDR3 is 14 residues. The germline V gene encodes CDR1 LNHNV and CDR2 YYDKDF (reference sequence). CDR3 residues: CATSRERDNYGYTF. The CDR3 coding sequence is TGTGCCACCAGCAGAGAGCGGGACAACTATGGCTACACCTTC.

This clonotype was counted ten times or more. The chain is built from TRBV7-9 and TRBJ2-5; 11 bases are shared with TRBD2. Per the germline V gene, CDR1 is SEHNR and CDR2 is FQNEAQ (reference sequence). CDR3 length equals 15 residues. V dropped 5 bases and J dropped 1; count of bases not matched to a gene: 3. The DNA for the CDR3 is TGTGCCAGCAGCAGGACTAGCGGGTTCCAAGAGACCCAGTACTTC. Amino acids: CASSRTSGFQETQYF.

This clonotype was counted only a few times. The genes are TRBV12-3 or TRBV12-4 and TRBJ2-2; D may be TRBD1 (6 bases). Trimming left V 7 bases short and J 5 bases short, with 11 bases between. The CDR3 extends over 13 amino acids. This chain's CDR3 is CASTFRGTGELFF. CDR3 nucleotide sequence: TGTGCCAGCACCTTTAGGGGGACCGGGGAGCTGTTTTTT.

This clonotype was observed at least ten times. The chain links TRBV2 to TRBJ1-3, with D maybe TRBD1 (5 bases). Germline V gives CDR1 SNHLY, CDR2 FYNNEI. CDR3 length equals 15 residues. Between the trimmed V and J ends, which lost 11 bases and 2 bases, there was a span of 19 bases. The CDR3 bases are TGTGCCGGGTGGGGATGGGACGAGGCTGGAAACACCATATATTTT. This translates into CAGWGWDEAGNTIYF. Together with reference TRBV2 and TRBJ1-3, the CDR3 gives the full variable domain: EPEVTQTPSHQVTQMGQEVILRCVPISNHLYFYWYRQILGQKVEFLVSFYNNEISEKSEIFDDQFSVERPDGSNFTLKIRSTKLEDSAMYFCAGWGWDEAGNTIYFGEGSWLTVV.

The chain has TRBV19 and TRBJ1-2; the match to TRBD1 covers 7 bases. The CDR3 is 15 residues long. Germline CDR1 LNHDA, CDR2 SQIVND (reference sequence). V trimming: 5 bases; J trimming: 6 bases; junction bases outside the gene matches: 12. This chain's CDR3 is CASSRGTVGGDGYTF. The DNA for the CDR3 is TGTGCCAGTAGTCGGGGGACAGTCGGTGGCGATGGCTACACCTTC.